The 23 T cell receptor beta chains below were found in one sample sequenced in a study of blood T cell repertoires in COVID-19. The repertoire was sequenced with immunoSEQ multiplex PCR; TCRdb's copy has only in-frame clones and lacks some. Of roughly 91,000 clones in the sample, approximately 80% were seen once. Sequenced sample: peripheral blood. Receptors were obtained from a man aged 65 to 85 with acute or convalescent COVID-19.

V usage is TRBV9 and J usage is TRBJ2-2, with 9 bases that match TRBD1. The trim removed 4 bases at V and 7 bases at J, leaving 8 bases unmatched. Germline V gives CDR1 SGDLS, CDR2 YYNGEE. This CDR3 has 15 amino acids. The CDR3 sequence: CASSLGDRAIGELFF. For the CDR3, the DNA is TGTGCCAGCAGCTTGGGGGACAGGGCGATCGGGGAGCTGTTTTTT.

The gene calls are TRBV5-1 and TRBJ2-5, with 8 bases fitting TRBD2. The CDR3 is 14 residues long. V shed 2 bases and J 2 bases; nucleotides not matched to a gene: 2. Germline CDR1 reads SGHRS; CDR2 reads YFSETQ. The CDR3 DNA is TGCGCCAGCAGCTTTGGCGGGGGGCAAGAGACCCAGTACTTC. Its translation: CASSFGGGQETQYF. The full variable domain, completed using reference TRBV5-1 and TRBJ2-5, is KAGVTQTPRYLIKTRGQQVTLSCSPISGHRSVSWYQQTPGQGLQFLFEYFSETQRNKGNFPGRFSGRQFSNSRSEMNVSTLELGDSALYLCASSFGGGQETQYFGPGTRLLVL.

This clone has only a few counts. The chain is built from TRBV11-3 and TRBJ2-1; D is perhaps TRBD2 (6 bases). Trimming left V 5 bases short and J 3 bases short, with 11 bases between. Germline CDR1 reads SGHNT; CDR2 reads YENEEA. The CDR3 spans 14 residues. The CDR3 protein is CASSRPGDYNEQFF. The DNA of the CDR3 is TGTGCCAGCAGCCGCCCGGGGGACTACAATGAGCAGTTCTTC.

CDR3 sequence reads: CASSLLQGSEAFF. CDR3 nucleotide sequence: TGTGCCAGCAGTTTACTCCAGGGATCCGAAGCTTTCTTT. The chain has TRBV28 and TRBJ1-1; maybe TRBD1 (5 bases). Deletions cut 2 bases from V and 8 bases from J, with 12 bases between. Germline CDR1 and CDR2: MDHEN and SYDVKM. This CDR3 region has 13 residues.

The chain couples TRBV5-4 to TRBJ1-4; D possibly corresponds to TRBD1 (6 bases). CDR1 is SGHNT and CDR2 is YYREEE in the germline V gene (reference sequence). This CDR3 spans 16 amino acids. V lost 4 bases and J 4 bases, leaving 17 bases between the germline ends. The CDR3 DNA reads TGTGCCAGCAGCCTGCGCACGGGACACCTTAATGAAAAACTGTTTTTT. Protein sequence: CASSLRTGHLNEKLFF.

This clone has just a few counts. V is TRBV5-4 and J is TRBJ2-1, with TRBD2 identical over 12 bases. Germline-derived CDR1 and CDR2 are SGHNT and YYREEE (reference sequence). With 4 bases clipped from V and 2 bases from J, the junction kept 4 bases outside the gene matches. The CDR3 length is 16 residues. The CDR3 sequence is CASSVTSGRTYNEQFF. DNA for the CDR3: TGTGCCAGCAGCGTAACTAGCGGGAGGACCTACAATGAGCAGTTCTTC.

The chain couples TRBV2 to TRBJ1-1; 7 bases align to TRBD1. CDR1 and CDR2 from the germline V gene are SNHLY and FYNNEI. The CDR3 has 14 residues. V lost 8 bases to trimming and J lost 1 base; unmatched junction nucleotides: 7. This chain's CDR3 is CASEGDSENTEAFF. In nucleotides, the CDR3 is TGTGCCAGCGAGGGGGACAGCGAGAACACTGAAGCTTTCTTT.

The chain uses TRBV3-1 (or the pseudogene TRBV3-2) and TRBJ1-1, with D possibly matching TRBD1 (5 bases). The CDR3 is made up of 15 amino acids. With 3 bases removed from V and 1 base from J, the gap between germline ends came to 12 bases. CDR1 and CDR2 from the germline V gene are LGHDT and YNNKEL (reference sequence). The chain's CDR3 is CASSHSDRKNTEAFF. Written as DNA, the CDR3 is TGTGCCAGCAGCCACTCCGACAGAAAGAACACTGAAGCTTTCTTT.

V is TRBV12-5 and J is TRBJ2-2, with D perhaps matching TRBD1 (5 bases). Trimming left V 5 bases short and J 1 base short, with 8 bases between. Per the germline V gene, CDR1 is LGHNT and CDR2 is FRNRAP. This CDR3 is built from 14 residues. CDR3 coding DNA: TGTGCTAGTGGTGTCCAGGGGAACACCGGGGAGCTGTTTTTT. Protein: CASGVQGNTGELFF.

This clone appeared a few times. The rearrangement links TRBV10-3 to TRBJ1-1; the D is unclear. The V gene lost 3 bases and the J gene lost 7 bases, with 12 bases spanning the gap. Germline assignment: CDR1 ENHRY and CDR2 SYGVKD. CDR3 length equals 13 residues. CDR3 sequence reads: CAISDSIAVEAFF. CDR3 coding DNA: TGTGCCATCAGTGATTCGATCGCAGTTGAAGCTTTCTTT.

The chain carries TRBV4-1 and TRBJ1-4; 7 nucleotides line up with TRBD1. Germline lookup yields CDR1 MGHRA and CDR2 YSYEKL. The V segment lost 0 bases and the J segment 5 bases; nucleotides outside the gene matches: 3. The CDR3 has 15 residues. Written as DNA, the CDR3 is TGCGCCAGCAGCCAAGATGTACAGGGGAATGAAAAACTGTTTTTT. It is translated as CASSQDVQGNEKLFF.

This chain joins TRBV20-1 and TRBJ2-1; no reliable D call. Germline CDR1 DFQATT, CDR2 SNEGSKA (reference sequence). V was clipped by 3 bases and J by 2 bases, with 11 bases between them. The CDR3 extends over 14 amino acids. CDR3 coding DNA: TGCAGTGCTAGTGGCGCCCACCCCTACAATGAGCAGTTCTTC. Translation: CSASGAHPYNEQFF.

This sequence joins TRBV29-1 and TRBJ2-3; 11 positions agree with TRBD2. Trimming cost V 7 bases and J 1 base; bases outside gene matches: 4. CDR1 and CDR2 (germline): SQVTM, ANQGSEA. The CDR3 has 14 residues. The CDR3 nucleotides are TGCAGCGGCGGGACTAGCGGACGCACAGATACGCAGTATTTT. Encoded protein: CSGGTSGRTDTQYF.

The V gene is TRBV2, the J gene TRBJ1-5; 12 positions agree with TRBD1. The CDR3 contains 15 residues. Germline V lookup: CDR1 SNHLY, CDR2 FYNNEI. Losses at the gene ends were 6 bases for V and 6 bases for J; bases not matched to a gene: 6. This CDR3 reads CASSGTGGESQPQHF. The CDR3 region has the DNA TGTGCCAGCAGCGGGACAGGGGGCGAAAGTCAGCCCCAGCATTTT.

The CDR3 DNA is TGTGCCAGCAGTACGGGAGCGACAGATACGCAGTATTTT. Residues: CASSTGATDTQYF. This rearrangement joins TRBV6-6 to TRBJ2-3; D possibly corresponds to TRBD2 (6 bases). The germline V gene has CDR1 MNHNY and CDR2 SVGAGI (reference sequence). V lost 5 bases and J lost 3, with 9 bases in between. This CDR3 has 13 residues.

The chain carries TRBV18 and TRBJ1-2; TRBD1 agrees at 7 bases. Germline V gene data show CDR1 as KGHSH and CDR2 as LQKENI. CDR3 size: 13 residues. With V trimmed by 4 bases and J by 8 bases, 7 bases remained unmatched. CDR3 residues: CASSRLTGFGYTF. The CDR3, as DNA: TGTGCCAGCTCACGGCTGACAGGGTTCGGCTACACCTTC.

CDR3 region: CASSFLSRRENYEQYV. CDR3 nucleotides: TGTGCCAGCAGCTTTCTTTCTCGGAGGGAGAATTACGAGCAGTACGTC. The chain recombines TRBV5-6 with TRBJ2-7; TRBD2 is a possible D gene (6 bases). CDR1 and CDR2 (germline): SGHDT, YYEEEE. Trimming pared 2 bases from V and 4 bases from J, leaving 19 bases between. The CDR3 extends over 16 amino acids.

V is TRBV28 and J is TRBJ1-2; 7 nucleotides agree with TRBD1. Germline V lookup: CDR1 MDHEN, CDR2 SYDVKM. The CDR3 is 14 residues long. Losses at the gene ends were 3 bases for V and 8 bases for J; bases not matched to a gene: 9. For the CDR3, the DNA is TGTGCCAGCAGTTTCCCTGGGACAGAGAGAGGCTACACCTTC. Translation: CASSFPGTERGYTF.

The chain couples TRBV19 to TRBJ1-5; D is uncertain. The germline V gene encodes CDR1 LNHDA and CDR2 SQIVND (reference sequence). V shed 5 bases and J shed 1 base, with 12 bases lying between them. This CDR3 contains 15 residues. CDR3 region: CASSSEPWSNQPQHF. The CDR3 DNA follows: TGTGCCAGTAGTTCCGAGCCGTGGAGCAATCAGCCCCAGCATTTT.

The chain couples TRBV12-3 or TRBV12-4 to TRBJ1-1; D is ambiguous. V was shortened by 4 bases and J by 4 bases, with 10 bases between the two germline ends. CDR3 length equals 13 residues. CDR3 bases: TGTGCCAGCAGTTCCGGTAGGAGCACTGAAGCTTTCTTT. Its translation: CASSSGRSTEAFF.

This chain uses TRBV19 with TRBJ2-1; a possible D gene is TRBD1 (6 bases). CDR1 and CDR2 (germline): LNHDA, SQIVND (reference sequence). The CDR3 runs to 15 residues. V was pared by 0 bases and J by 1 base, with 7 bases between. CDR3 nucleotide sequence: TGTGCCAGTAGTATAGAGGACAGTTCCTACAATGAGCAGTTCTTC. Protein product: CASSIEDSSYNEQFF.

The chain is built from TRBV15 and TRBJ2-1; the D gene is possibly TRBD1 (6 bases). The germline V gene encodes CDR1 LNHNV and CDR2 YYDKDF (reference sequence). V was pared by 1 base and J by 1 base, with 11 bases between. CDR3 length: 16 residues. Here the CDR3 DNA reads TGTGCCACCAGCAGAGGCCAGGGGTTATCCTACAATGAGCAGTTCTTC. Amino acids: CATSRGQGLSYNEQFF.

The chain is built from TRBV28 and TRBJ2-3, with 7 bases lining up with TRBD1. Germline CDR1 reads MDHEN; CDR2 reads SYDVKM. This CDR3 contains 15 residues. V was pared by 6 bases and J by 4 bases, with 10 bases of the junction left unmatched. The CDR3 DNA is TGTGCCAGCAGCTCCCATCGGACAGGTTCAGATACGCAGTATTTT. It translates to CASSSHRTGSDTQYF.